The 4 T cell receptor beta chains in this list originate from one sample, sequenced in a study of T cells in Graves' hyperthyroidism and ophthalmopathy. The TCR beta CDR3 regions underwent amplification using RNA transcripts as the source. HTBI primers drove first-round RT-PCR of the TCR CDR3. TCRdb re-called the multiplex PCR reads with MiXCR, one entry per CDR3 protein. Of around 600,000 distinct CDR3 sequences listed, approximately 15% are singletons. The sequencing input was blood. The receptor source for this set is a woman between 50 and 59 years old with Graves' ophthalmopathy.

This clonotype was seen many times. This chain connects TRBV4-3 to TRBJ2-7; TRBD1 matches at 9 bases. This CDR3 is 17 amino acids long. J was trimmed by 6 bases and V by 0 bases; bases with no gene match: 12. Germline loops: CDR1 LGHNA, CDR2 YSLEER. Written as DNA, the CDR3 is TGCGCCAGCAGCCAAGATCGGGGACAGGGTTTACTAGGCGAGCAGTACTTC. Translated, it gives CASSQDRGQGLLGEQYF.

V is TRBV18 and J is TRBJ2-7; TRBD2 matches 10 bases. CDR1 KGHSH and CDR2 LQKENI come from the germline V gene. V dropped 3 bases and J dropped 6; count of bases not matched to a gene: 8. This CDR3 spans 15 amino acids. The DNA of the CDR3 is TGTGCCAGCTCACCGAAGAAGGCTAGCGGGAGCGAGCAGTACTTC. Translating it yields CASSPKKASGSEQYF.

This clonotype was seen a few times. The chain couples TRBV12-3 or TRBV12-4 to TRBJ1-3; D ambiguous. Trimming cost V 11 bases and J 4 bases, with 21 bases left between them. This CDR3 spans 15 amino acids. CDR3 DNA sequence: TGTGCCTCCCTACGGGTGCCTCTGGACGGAAACACCATATATTTT. Amino acid sequence: CASLRVPLDGNTIYF.

This clonotype appeared many times. The J gene is TRBJ2-1, the V gene TRBV20-1; D gene uncertain. V shed 4 bases and J shed 2 bases, with 6 bases lying between them. CDR3 length: 12 amino acids. Per the germline V gene, CDR1 is DFQATT and CDR2 is SNEGSKA (reference sequence). As DNA, the CDR3 is TGCAGTGCTATCCCGACCTACAATGAGCAGTTCTTC. Its translation is CSAIPTYNEQFF.